What follows describes a single TCR beta chain. From germline, CDR1 is SNHLY and CDR2 FYNNEI. This CDR3 is built from 14 residues. Trimming took 4 bases from V and 0 from J, leaving 9 bases between them. These data come from a study of blood T cell repertoires in COVID-19. Study context: Collection of acute and convalescent COVID-19 samples took place in the United States, Italy and Spain.

Here immunoSEQ multiplex PCR was the method, and the copy in TCRdb shows in-frame clones only, minus some. Of about 140,000 clones in the sample, around 84% were seen once. The chain combines TRBV2 with TRBJ1-1; D call uncertain. The sequencing input was peripheral blood. The receptor comes from a woman aged 60-75 years with acute or convalescent COVID-19. DNA of the CDR3: TGTGCCAGCAGTGCGGAGATCATGAACACTGAAGCTTTCTTT. Translation gives CASSAEIMNTEAFF. Supplemented by reference TRBV2 and TRBJ1-1, the full variable domain reads EPEVTQTPSHQVTQMGQEVILRCVPISNHLYFYWYRQILGQKVEFLVSFYNNEISEKSEIFDDQFSVERPDGSNFTLKIRSTKLEDSAMYFCASSAEIMNTEAFFGQGTRLTVV.